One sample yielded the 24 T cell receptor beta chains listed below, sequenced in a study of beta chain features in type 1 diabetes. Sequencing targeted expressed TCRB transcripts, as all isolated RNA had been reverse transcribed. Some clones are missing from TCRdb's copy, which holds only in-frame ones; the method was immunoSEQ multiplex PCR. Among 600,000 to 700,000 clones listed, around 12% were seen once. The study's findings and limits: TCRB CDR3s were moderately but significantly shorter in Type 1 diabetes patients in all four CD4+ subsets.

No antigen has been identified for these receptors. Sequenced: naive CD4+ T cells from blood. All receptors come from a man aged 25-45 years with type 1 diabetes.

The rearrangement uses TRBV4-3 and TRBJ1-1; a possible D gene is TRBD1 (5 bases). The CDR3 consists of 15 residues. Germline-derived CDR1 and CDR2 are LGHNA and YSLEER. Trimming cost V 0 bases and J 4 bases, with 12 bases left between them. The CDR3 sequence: CASSQDKGRVTEAFF. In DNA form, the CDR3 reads TGCGCCAGCAGCCAAGATAAGGGGAGGGTCACTGAAGCTTTCTTT.

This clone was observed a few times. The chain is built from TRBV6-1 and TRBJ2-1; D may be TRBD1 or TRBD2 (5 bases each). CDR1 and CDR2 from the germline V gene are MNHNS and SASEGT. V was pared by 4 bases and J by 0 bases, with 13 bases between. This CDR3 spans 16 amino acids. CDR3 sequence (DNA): TGTGCCAGCAGTGTGGGGGTCGTCAGCTCCTACAATGAGCAGTTCTTC. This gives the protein CASSVGVVSSYNEQFF.

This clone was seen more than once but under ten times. The CDR3, as DNA: TGTGCCAGCTCCAAGGGGAAAGGTGAAGAGACCCAGTACTTC. This translates into CASSKGKGEETQYF. The chain combines TRBV7-2 with TRBJ2-5; D is perhaps TRBD1 (5 bases). CDR1 and CDR2 from the germline V gene are SGHTA and FQGNSA. The CDR3 is 14 amino acids. Trimming left V 8 bases short and J 3 bases short, with 16 bases between.

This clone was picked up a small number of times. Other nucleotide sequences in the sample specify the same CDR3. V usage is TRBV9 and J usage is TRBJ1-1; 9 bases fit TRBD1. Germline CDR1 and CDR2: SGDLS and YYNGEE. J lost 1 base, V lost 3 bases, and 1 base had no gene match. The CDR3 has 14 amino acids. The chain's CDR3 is CASSAGQGNTEAFF. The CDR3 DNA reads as TGTGCCAGCAGCGCGGGACAGGGGAACACTGAAGCTTTCTTT.

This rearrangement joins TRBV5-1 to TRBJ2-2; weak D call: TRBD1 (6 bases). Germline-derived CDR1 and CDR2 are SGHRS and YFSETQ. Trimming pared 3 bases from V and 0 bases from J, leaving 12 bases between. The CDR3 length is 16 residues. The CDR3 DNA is TGCGCCAGCAGCTCCACCGGGACACCGAACACCGGGGAGCTGTTTTTT. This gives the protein CASSSTGTPNTGELFF.

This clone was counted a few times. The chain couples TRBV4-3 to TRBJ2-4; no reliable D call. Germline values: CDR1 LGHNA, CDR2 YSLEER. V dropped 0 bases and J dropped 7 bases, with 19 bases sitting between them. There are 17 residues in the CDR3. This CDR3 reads CASSQDHADSLGNIQYF. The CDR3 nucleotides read TGCGCCAGCAGCCAAGATCATGCAGACTCCCTGGGGAACATTCAGTACTTC.

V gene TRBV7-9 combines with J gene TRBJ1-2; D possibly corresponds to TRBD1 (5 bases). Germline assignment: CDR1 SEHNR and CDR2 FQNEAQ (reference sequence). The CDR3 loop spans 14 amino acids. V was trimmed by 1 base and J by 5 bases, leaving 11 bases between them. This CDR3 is CASSLVTGEYGYTF. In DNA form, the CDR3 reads TGTGCCAGCAGCTTAGTGACGGGGGAGTATGGCTACACCTTC.

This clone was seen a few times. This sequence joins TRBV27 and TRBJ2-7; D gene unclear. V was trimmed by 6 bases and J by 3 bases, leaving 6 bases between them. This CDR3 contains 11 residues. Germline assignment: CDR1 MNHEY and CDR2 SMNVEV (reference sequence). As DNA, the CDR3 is TGTGCCAGCAGCCACAACTACGAGCAGTACTTC. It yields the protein CASSHNYEQYF.

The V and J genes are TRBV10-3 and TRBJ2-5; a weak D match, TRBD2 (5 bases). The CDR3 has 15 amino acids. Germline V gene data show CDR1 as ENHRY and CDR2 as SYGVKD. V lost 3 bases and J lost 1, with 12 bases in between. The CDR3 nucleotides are TGTGCCATCAGTGAAGCGGCTACATTCCAAGAGACCCAGTACTTC. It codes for CAISEAATFQETQYF.

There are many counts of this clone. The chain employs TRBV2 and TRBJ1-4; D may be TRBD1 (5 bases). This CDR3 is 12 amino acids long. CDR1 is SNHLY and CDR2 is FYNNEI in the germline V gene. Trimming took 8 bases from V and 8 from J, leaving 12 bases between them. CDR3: CASGLQGEKLFF. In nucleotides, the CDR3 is TGTGCCAGCGGATTGCAGGGCGAAAAACTGTTTTTT.

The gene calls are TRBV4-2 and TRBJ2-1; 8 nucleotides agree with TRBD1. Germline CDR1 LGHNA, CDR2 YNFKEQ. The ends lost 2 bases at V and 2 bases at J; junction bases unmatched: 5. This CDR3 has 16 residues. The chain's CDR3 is CASSQPGQGAYNEQFF. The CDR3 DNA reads TGTGCCAGCAGCCAACCTGGACAGGGAGCCTACAATGAGCAGTTCTTC.

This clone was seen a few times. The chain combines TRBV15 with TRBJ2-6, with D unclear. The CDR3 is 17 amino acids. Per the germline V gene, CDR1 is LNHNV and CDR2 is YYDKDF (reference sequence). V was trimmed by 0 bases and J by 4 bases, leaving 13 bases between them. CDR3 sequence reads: CATSRDLMGSGANVLTF. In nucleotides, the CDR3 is TGTGCCACCAGCAGAGATTTAATGGGATCCGGGGCCAACGTCCTGACTTTC.

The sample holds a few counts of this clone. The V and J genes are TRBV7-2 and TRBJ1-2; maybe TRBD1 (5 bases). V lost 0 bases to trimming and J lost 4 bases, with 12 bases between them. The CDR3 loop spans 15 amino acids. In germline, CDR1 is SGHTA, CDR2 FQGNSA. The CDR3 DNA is TGTGCCAGCAGCTTAGCTCTCGGGGGTGGCTATGGCTACACCTTC. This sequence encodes CASSLALGGGYGYTF. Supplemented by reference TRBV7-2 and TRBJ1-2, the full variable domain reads GAGVSQSPSNKVTEKGKDVELRCDPISGHTALYWYRQSLGQGLEFLIYFQGNSAPDKSGLPSDRFSAERTGGSVSTLTIQRTQQEDSAVYLCASSLALGGGYGYTFGSGTRLTVV.

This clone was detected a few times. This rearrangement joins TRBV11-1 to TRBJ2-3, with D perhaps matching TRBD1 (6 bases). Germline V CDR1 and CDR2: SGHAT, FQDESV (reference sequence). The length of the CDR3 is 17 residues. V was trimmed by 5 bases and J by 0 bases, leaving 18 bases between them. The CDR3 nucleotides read TGTGCCAGCAGCCTCCAAGGGGGTGTCCCTAGCACAGATACGCAGTATTTT. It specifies CASSLQGGVPSTDTQYF.

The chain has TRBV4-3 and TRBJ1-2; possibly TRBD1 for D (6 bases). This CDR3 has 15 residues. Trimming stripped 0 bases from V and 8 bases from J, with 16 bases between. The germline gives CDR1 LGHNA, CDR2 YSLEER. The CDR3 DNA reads TGCGCCAGCAGCCAAGACCTGACAGGTACTGGCGGCTACACCTTC. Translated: CASSQDLTGTGGYTF.

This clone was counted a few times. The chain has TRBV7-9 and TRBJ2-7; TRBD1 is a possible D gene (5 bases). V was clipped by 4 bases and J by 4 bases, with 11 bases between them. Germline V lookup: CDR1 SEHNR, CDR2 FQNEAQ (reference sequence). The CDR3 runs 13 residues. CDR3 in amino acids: CASSSDIFYEQYF. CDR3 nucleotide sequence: TGTGCCAGCAGCTCGGACATTTTTTACGAGCAGTACTTC.

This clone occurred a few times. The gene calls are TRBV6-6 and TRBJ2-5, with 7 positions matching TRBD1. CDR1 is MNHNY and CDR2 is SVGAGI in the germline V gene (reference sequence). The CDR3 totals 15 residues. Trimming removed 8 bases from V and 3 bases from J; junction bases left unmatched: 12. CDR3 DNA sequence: TGTGCCAGCGGGAAGGGACAGCGGTTTGAAGAGACCCAGTACTTC. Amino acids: CASGKGQRFEETQYF.

The CDR3 DNA sequence: TGTGCCAGCAGTGCTAGCGGGGGTGATACGCAGTATTTT. This codes for CASSASGGDTQYF. The rearrangement uses TRBV2 and TRBJ2-3; 10 bases are a match to TRBD2. The CDR3 is 13 residues long. J was trimmed by 6 bases and V by 4 bases; bases with no gene match: 1. CDR1 SNHLY and CDR2 FYNNEI come from the germline V gene.

The CDR3 DNA is TGTGCCAGCAGCGGGGCAAACACAGAGACCCAGTACTTC. This sequence encodes CASSGANTETQYF. The chain uses TRBV9 and TRBJ2-5; D is ambiguous. Germline V lookup: CDR1 SGDLS, CDR2 YYNGEE. V gave up 3 bases and J gave up 4 bases, with 10 bases separating them. The CDR3 is 13 amino acids.

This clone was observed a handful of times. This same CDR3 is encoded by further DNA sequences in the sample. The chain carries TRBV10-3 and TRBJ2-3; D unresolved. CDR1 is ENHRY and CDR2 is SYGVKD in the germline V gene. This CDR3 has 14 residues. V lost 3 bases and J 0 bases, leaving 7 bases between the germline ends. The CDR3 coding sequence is TGTGCCATCAGTGATGGTGGGAGCACAGATACGCAGTATTTT. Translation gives CAISDGGSTDTQYF.

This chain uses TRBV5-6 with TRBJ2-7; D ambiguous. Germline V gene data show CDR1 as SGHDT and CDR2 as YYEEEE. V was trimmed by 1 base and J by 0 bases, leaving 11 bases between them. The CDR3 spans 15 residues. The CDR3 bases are TGTGCCAGCAGCTTGCTAGACCCCAGCTCCTACGAGCAGTACTTC. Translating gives CASSLLDPSSYEQYF.

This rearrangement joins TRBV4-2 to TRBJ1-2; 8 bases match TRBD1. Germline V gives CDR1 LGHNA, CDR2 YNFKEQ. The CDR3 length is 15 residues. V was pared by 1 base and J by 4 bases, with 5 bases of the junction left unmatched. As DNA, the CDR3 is TGTGCCAGCAGCCAAGGGAGACAGGGGACCTATGGCTACACCTTC. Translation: CASSQGRQGTYGYTF.

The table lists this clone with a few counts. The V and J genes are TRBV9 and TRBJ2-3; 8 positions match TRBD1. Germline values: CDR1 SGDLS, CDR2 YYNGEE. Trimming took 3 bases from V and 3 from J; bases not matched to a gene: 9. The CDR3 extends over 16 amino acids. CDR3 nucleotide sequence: TGTGCCAGCAGCGCCCAGACAGGGGTAATTACAGATACGCAGTATTTT. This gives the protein CASSAQTGVITDTQYF.

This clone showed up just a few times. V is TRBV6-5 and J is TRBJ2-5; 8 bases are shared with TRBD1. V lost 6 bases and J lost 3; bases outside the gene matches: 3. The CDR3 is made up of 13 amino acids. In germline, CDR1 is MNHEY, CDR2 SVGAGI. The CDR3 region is CASRKTGEETQYF. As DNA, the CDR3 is TGTGCCAGCAGAAAGACAGGGGAAGAGACCCAGTACTTC.